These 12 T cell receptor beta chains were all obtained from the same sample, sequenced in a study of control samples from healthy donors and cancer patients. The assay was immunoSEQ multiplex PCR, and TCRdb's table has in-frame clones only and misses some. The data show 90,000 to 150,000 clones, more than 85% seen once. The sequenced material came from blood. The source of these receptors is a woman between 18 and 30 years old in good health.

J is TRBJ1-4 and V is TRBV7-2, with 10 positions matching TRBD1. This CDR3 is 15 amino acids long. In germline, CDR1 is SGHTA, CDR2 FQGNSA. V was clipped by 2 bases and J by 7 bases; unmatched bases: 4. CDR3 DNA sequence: TGTGCCAGCAGCTTACGACAGGGGGCCTTTGAAAAACTGTTTTTT. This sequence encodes CASSLRQGAFEKLFF.

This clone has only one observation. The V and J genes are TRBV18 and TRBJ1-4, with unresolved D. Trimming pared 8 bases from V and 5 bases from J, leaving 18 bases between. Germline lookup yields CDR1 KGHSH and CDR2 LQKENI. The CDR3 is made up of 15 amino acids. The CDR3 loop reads CASTLTVAPNEKLFF. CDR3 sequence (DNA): TGTGCCAGCACCCTTACGGTGGCACCCAATGAAAAACTGTTTTTT.

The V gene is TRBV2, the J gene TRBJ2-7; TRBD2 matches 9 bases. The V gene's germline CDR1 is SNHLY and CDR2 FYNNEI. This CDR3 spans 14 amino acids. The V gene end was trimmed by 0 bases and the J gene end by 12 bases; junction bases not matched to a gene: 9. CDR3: CASSEAALAGWRYF. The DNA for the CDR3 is TGTGCCAGCAGTGAAGCGGCGCTAGCGGGGTGGAGGTACTTC.

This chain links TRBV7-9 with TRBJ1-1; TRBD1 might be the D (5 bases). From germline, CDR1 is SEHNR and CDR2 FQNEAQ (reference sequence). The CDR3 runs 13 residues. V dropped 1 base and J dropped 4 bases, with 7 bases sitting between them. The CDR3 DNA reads TGTGCCAGCAGCTTAGGACAGACCACTGAAGCTTTCTTT. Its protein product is CASSLGQTTEAFF.

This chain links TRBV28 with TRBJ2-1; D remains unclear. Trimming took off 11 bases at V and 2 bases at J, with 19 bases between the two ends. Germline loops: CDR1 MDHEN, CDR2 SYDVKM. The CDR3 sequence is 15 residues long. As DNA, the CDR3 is TGTGCCGCCAGCACGGGCGCGATGACCTACAATGAGCAGTTCTTC. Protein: CAASTGAMTYNEQFF.

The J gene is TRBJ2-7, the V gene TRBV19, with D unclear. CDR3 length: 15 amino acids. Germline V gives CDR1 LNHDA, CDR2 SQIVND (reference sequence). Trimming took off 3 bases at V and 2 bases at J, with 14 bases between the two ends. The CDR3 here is CASSMVGGTTYEQYF. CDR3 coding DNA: TGTGCCAGTAGTATGGTGGGCGGTACTACCTACGAGCAGTACTTC.

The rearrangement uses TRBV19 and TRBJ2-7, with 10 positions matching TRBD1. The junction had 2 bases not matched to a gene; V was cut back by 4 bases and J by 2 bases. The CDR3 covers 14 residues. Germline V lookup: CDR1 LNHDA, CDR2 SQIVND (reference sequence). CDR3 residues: CASSKGQGAYEQYF. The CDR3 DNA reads TGTGCCAGTAGTAAAGGACAGGGGGCCTACGAGCAGTACTTC.

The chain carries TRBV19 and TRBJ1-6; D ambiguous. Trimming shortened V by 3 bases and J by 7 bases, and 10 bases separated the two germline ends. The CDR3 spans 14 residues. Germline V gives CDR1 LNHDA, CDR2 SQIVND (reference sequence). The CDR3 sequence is CASSIGKSNSPLHF. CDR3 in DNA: TGTGCCAGTAGTATTGGAAAGTCGAATTCACCCCTCCACTTT.

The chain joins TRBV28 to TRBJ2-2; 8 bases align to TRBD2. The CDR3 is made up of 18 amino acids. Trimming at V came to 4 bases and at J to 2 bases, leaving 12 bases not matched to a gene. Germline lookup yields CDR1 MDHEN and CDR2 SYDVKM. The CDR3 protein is CASSSYPNSGKNTGELFF. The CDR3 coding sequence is TGTGCCAGCAGTTCCTATCCCAATAGCGGGAAAAACACCGGGGAGCTGTTTTTT.

This CDR3 is CASSQSGCQPILAKNIQYF. The CDR3 DNA follows: TGCGCCAGCAGTCAATCCGGCTGCCAGCCAATACTAGCCAAAAACATTCAGTACTTC. This rearrangement joins TRBV23-1 to TRBJ2-4; no reliable D call. TRBV23-1 is noted as an ORF with a role that remains uncertain. V lost 0 bases and J lost 0, with 18 bases in between. CDR3 length: 19 amino acids.

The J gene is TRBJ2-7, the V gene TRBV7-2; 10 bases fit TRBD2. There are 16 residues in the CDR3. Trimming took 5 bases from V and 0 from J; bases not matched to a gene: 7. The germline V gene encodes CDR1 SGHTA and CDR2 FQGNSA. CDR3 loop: CASSPGRTSGSYEQYF. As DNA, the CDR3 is TGTGCCAGCAGCCCCGGAAGGACTAGCGGCTCCTACGAGCAGTACTTC.

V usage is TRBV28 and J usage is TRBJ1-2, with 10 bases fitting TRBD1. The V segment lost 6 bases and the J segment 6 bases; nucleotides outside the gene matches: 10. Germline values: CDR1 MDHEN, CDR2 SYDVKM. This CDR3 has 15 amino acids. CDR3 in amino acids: CASSRGGTGDDGYTF. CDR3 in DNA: TGTGCCAGCAGCCGCGGAGGGACAGGGGACGATGGCTACACCTTC.